This TCR beta chain was profiled in a study of blood T cell repertoires in COVID-19. Study in general: PBMCs, B-cell-depleted T cells, or T cells provided the cDNA or gDNA that made up the material.

Germline V gene lookup returns CDR1 MRHNA and CDR2 SNTAGT. V was trimmed by 6 bases and J by 0 bases, leaving 9 bases between them. The CDR3 spans 14 residues. At least ten counts were recorded for this clone. Using immunoSEQ multiplex PCR, the repertoire was profiled, and TCRdb retains in-frame clones only, with some absent. Among about 130,000 clones listed, approximately 80% were seen once. The chain links TRBV6-4 to TRBJ1-5; D is unclear. Sequenced sample: peripheral blood. The sequence was obtained from a woman in her forties or fifties with acute or convalescent COVID-19. The CDR3 nucleotides read TGTGCCAGCAGCGACGACTATAGCAATCAGCCCCAGCATTTT. Translated: CASSDDYSNQPQHF.